A selection of T cell receptor beta chains follows, all from one sample in a study of neoadjuvant anti-PD-1 for oral cavity cancer. Assay used: immunoSEQ multiplex PCR; TCRdb lists only in-frame clones, some missing. The sample has 7,500 to 10,000 clones, around 68% seen once. Here the sequenced sample was PBMCs, taken after nivolumab (anti-PD-1) treatment. The source is a person between 40 and 85 years old with oral cavity squamous cell carcinoma. Each CDR3 is given with its conserved first and last residue. A D gene is named only where the DNA matches it firmly. For some rows the clone size is stated as once, few or many, or as a class when expanded; others skip it.

v_call: TRBV18; j_call: TRBJ1-2; clone_size: .; d_call: .; cdr3_nt: TGTGCCAGCTCACCGTTCGACAGGCGACGGGGCTACACCTTC; cdr3_aa: CASSPFDRRRGYTF
v_call: TRBV5-1; j_call: TRBJ2-1; clone_size: .; d_call: TRBD2; cdr3_nt: TGCGCCAGCAGCTGGGGTAGCGGGAAGTCCTACAATGAGCAGTTCTTC; cdr3_aa: CASSWGSGKSYNEQFF
v_call: TRBV20-1; j_call: TRBJ1-2; clone_size: .; d_call: .; cdr3_nt: TGCAGTGCTTGGGAGGGTAGGGGCTACACCTTC; cdr3_aa: CSAWEGRGYTF
v_call: TRBV29-1; j_call: TRBJ1-4; clone_size: once; d_call: TRBD1; cdr3_nt: TGCAGCGTCCGACAGGGTAGTGAAAAACTGTTTTTT; cdr3_aa: CSVRQGSEKLFF
v_call: TRBV7-2; j_call: TRBJ2-7; clone_size: .; d_call: TRBD1; cdr3_nt: TGTGCCAGCAGCCGTACGGGACAGGGGGCCTACGAGCAGTACTTC; cdr3_aa: CASSRTGQGAYEQYF
v_call: TRBV7-8; j_call: TRBJ2-7; clone_size: .; d_call: TRBD1; cdr3_nt: TGTGCCAGCAGCTGGGGACAGGGCTACGAGCAGTACTTC; cdr3_aa: CASSWGQGYEQYF
v_call: TRBV25-1; j_call: TRBJ1-1; clone_size: .; d_call: .; cdr3_nt: TGTGCCAGCAGTGAAGGGAACACTGAAGCTTTCTTT; cdr3_aa: CASSEGNTEAFF
v_call: TRBV7-6; j_call: TRBJ2-7; clone_size: .; d_call: .; cdr3_nt: TGTGCCAGCAGCTTAGTCGGGGTAGGCGGGGTGCAGTACTTC; cdr3_aa: CASSLVGVGGVQYF
v_call: TRBV15; j_call: TRBJ2-5; clone_size: .; d_call: TRBD1; cdr3_nt: TGTGCCACCAGCAGAGTTGGTCGCGACAGGGGGACCCAGTACTTC; cdr3_aa: CATSRVGRDRGTQYF
v_call: TRBV7-9; j_call: TRBJ1-4; clone_size: .; d_call: TRBD1; cdr3_nt: TGTGCCAGCAGCTCAAGGGGACAGTCGACCCTTATACATGAAAAACTGTTTTTT; cdr3_aa: CASSSRGQSTLIHEKLFF
v_call: TRBV5-1; j_call: TRBJ2-1; clone_size: .; d_call: .; cdr3_nt: TGCGCCAGCAGCTTGGAAGGTCCCCCTGGAGATGAGCAGTTCTTC; cdr3_aa: CASSLEGPPGDEQFF
v_call: TRBV27; j_call: TRBJ2-3; clone_size: .; d_call: .; cdr3_nt: TGTGCCAGCAGTTTATCATTAGCATATAGCACAGATACGCAGTATTTT; cdr3_aa: CASSLSLAYSTDTQYF
v_call: TRBV10-3; j_call: TRBJ1-1; clone_size: .; d_call: TRBD1; cdr3_nt: TGTGCCATCAGTGGGACAGGAACTGAAGCTTTCTTT; cdr3_aa: CAISGTGTEAFF
v_call: TRBV9; j_call: TRBJ2-7; clone_size: .; d_call: .; cdr3_nt: TGTGCCAGCAGCGTAGCATATAGGGGGGACGAGCAGTACTTC; cdr3_aa: CASSVAYRGDEQYF
v_call: TRBV11-2; j_call: TRBJ1-3; clone_size: .; d_call: TRBD1; cdr3_nt: TGTGCCAGCAGCCTCCTCCTACAGGGGGCGACTGGAAACACCATATATTTT; cdr3_aa: CASSLLLQGATGNTIYF
v_call: TRBV10-2; j_call: TRBJ2-7; clone_size: once; d_call: TRBD2; cdr3_nt: TGCGCCGCGGCAGGGACTAGTTCCTACGAGCAGTACTTC; cdr3_aa: CAAAGTSSYEQYF
v_call: TRBV10-2; j_call: TRBJ1-2; clone_size: .; d_call: .; cdr3_nt: TGCGCCAGCAGTGAGTGGGCCGGGAACAATCTCTATGGCTACACCTTC; cdr3_aa: CASSEWAGNNLYGYTF
v_call: TRBV5-4; j_call: TRBJ1-1; clone_size: .; d_call: .; cdr3_nt: TGTGCCAGCAGTTTACGAGTAAAGACTGAAGCTTTCTTT; cdr3_aa: CASSLRVKTEAFF
v_call: TRBV2; j_call: TRBJ2-3; clone_size: once; d_call: .; cdr3_nt: TGTGCCAGCAGCGACTACCCTCGCACAGATACGCAGTATTTT; cdr3_aa: CASSDYPRTDTQYF
v_call: TRBV19; j_call: TRBJ1-3; clone_size: .; d_call: .; cdr3_nt: TGTGCCAGTAGTATTGGGTTGAGCTCTGGAAACACCATATATTTT; cdr3_aa: CASSIGLSSGNTIYF
v_call: TRBV4-2; j_call: TRBJ1-1; clone_size: .; d_call: TRBD1; cdr3_nt: TGTGCCAGCAGCCCCCGGGACAGGGGGCGTCAGGGAGCTTTCTTT; cdr3_aa: CASSPRDRGRQGAFF
v_call: TRBV5-4; j_call: TRBJ2-1; clone_size: .; d_call: .; cdr3_nt: TGTGCCAGCAGCTTGGACAGGGCCTACAATGAGCAGTTCTTC; cdr3_aa: CASSLDRAYNEQFF
v_call: TRBV19; j_call: TRBJ2-2; clone_size: .; d_call: .; cdr3_nt: TGTGCCAGTAGTCCAACGAACACCGGGGAGCTGTTTTTT; cdr3_aa: CASSPTNTGELFF
v_call: TRBV19; j_call: TRBJ1-6; clone_size: .; d_call: .; cdr3_nt: TGTGCCAGTAGTAGACAGAGCTCCTATAATTCACCCCTCCACTTT; cdr3_aa: CASSRQSSYNSPLHF
v_call: TRBV29-1; j_call: TRBJ1-2; clone_size: .; d_call: .; cdr3_nt: TGCAGCGTTGATGCTGACCCTATACTTAACTATGGCTACACCTTC; cdr3_aa: CSVDADPILNYGYTF
v_call: TRBV5-4; j_call: TRBJ2-3; clone_size: .; d_call: .; cdr3_nt: TGTGCCAGCAGCCTGTTCGGGGTATCAGATACGCAGTATTTT; cdr3_aa: CASSLFGVSDTQYF